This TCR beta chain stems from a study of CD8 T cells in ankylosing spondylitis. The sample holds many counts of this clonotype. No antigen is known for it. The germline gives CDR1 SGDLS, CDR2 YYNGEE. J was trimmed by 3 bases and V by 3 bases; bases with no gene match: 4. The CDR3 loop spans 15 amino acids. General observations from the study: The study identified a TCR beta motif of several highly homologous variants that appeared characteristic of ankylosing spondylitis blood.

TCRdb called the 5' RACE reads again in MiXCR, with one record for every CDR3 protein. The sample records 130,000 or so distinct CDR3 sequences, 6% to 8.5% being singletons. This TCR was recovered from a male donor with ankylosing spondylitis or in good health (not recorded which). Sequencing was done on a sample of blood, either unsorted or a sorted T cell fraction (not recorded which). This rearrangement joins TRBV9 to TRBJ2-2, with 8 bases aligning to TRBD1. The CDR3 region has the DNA TGTGCCAGCAGCGCGGGACAGGTAGACACCGGGGAGCTGTTTTTT. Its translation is CASSAGQVDTGELFF.